The present TCR beta chain was sequenced within a study of T cells in women clearing cervical HPV infection. Looking at the study overall: Cases: HPV16-related CIN3 or worse on histology, a couple of invasive cancers. Control women cleared a single incident HPV16 infection within 12 months. Study-level points and caveats: Cases carried less TRBV6-7 than controls: about 0.1% versus 0.15%.

Trimming left V 1 base short and J 5 bases short, with 11 bases between. Germline CDR1 and CDR2: MDHEN and SYDVKM. This CDR3 is built from 15 residues. Profiled with immunoSEQ multiplex PCR; TCRdb holds only in-frame clones, not every one. The sample data list about 26,000 clones. In regard to this clone: The antigen is not known. The read comes to an end 3 residues before the CDR3 does, leaving the germline J gene to fill in the end.

Sequencing used blood buffy coat. The receptor was isolated from a woman between 18 and 69 years old with a cervical HPV16 infection that either progressed to CIN3+ or cleared (not recorded which). The chain is built from TRBV28 and TRBJ2-2; D possibly corresponds to TRBD2 (7 bases). The sequenced CDR3 bases are TGTGCCAGCAGTTTATTAGGGGGAGGGACCGGGGAG. Protein product: CASSLLGGGTGE. The whole CDR3 sequence is CASSLLGGGTGELFF. The whole variable domain, filled in from reference TRBV28 and TRBJ2-2, reads DVKVTQSSRYLVKRTGEKVFLECVQDMDHENMFWYRQDPGLGLRLIYFSYDVKMKEKGDIPEGYSVSREKKERFSLILESASTNQTSMYLCASSLLGGGTGELFFGEGSRLTVL.